A single sample gave rise to the 27 T cell receptor beta chains below, sequenced in a study of T cells in Graves' hyperthyroidism and ophthalmopathy (dated by TCRdb to between 2018 and 2021). Library method: multiplex PCR. Data came from an Illumina HiSeq 2000. The TCR beta CDR3 regions were amplified from the RNA transcripts. The TCR CDR3 was subjected to a first round of RT-PCR using the HTBI primer set and the Qiagen OneStep RT-PCR kit. TCRdb took the public reads, trimmed them with fastp at Q25, ran MiXCR for clone calling and kept in-frame beta chains. Each CDR3 protein gets just one entry, which takes the most common genes and DNA from the rows behind it. This sample is represented by 550,000 to 600,000 distinct CDR3 sequences; approximately 44% of them were singletons. Together, the top ten hold about 20% of the sample. The material sequenced was peripheral blood or thyroid tissue (not recorded which). The receptors come from an adult woman with Graves' disease, either hyperthyroidism or ophthalmopathy (not recorded which).

This clonotype turned up a few times. For the CDR3, the DNA is TGCAGCTACGACAGGCGCACTGAAGCTTTCTTT. It translates to CSYDRRTEAFF. The V and J genes are TRBV29-1 and TRBJ1-1; D possibly corresponds to TRBD1 (6 bases). Trimming took 8 bases from V and 4 from J, leaving 11 bases between them. In germline, CDR1 is SQVTM, CDR2 ANQGSEA. The CDR3 is made up of 11 amino acids.

The rearrangement links TRBV20-1 to TRBJ1-5, with unresolved D. The V gene lost 2 bases and the J gene lost 5 bases, with 10 bases spanning the gap. Germline loops: CDR1 DFQATT, CDR2 SNEGSKA (reference sequence). This CDR3 comprises 13 residues. CDR3 coding DNA: TGCAGTGCTAGACGGTTTCGGTATCAGCCCCAGCATTTT. It translates to CSARRFRYQPQHF.

This clonotype appeared many times. The junction departs from the called germline gene at one end, perhaps through a read error. The genes are TRBV7-9 and TRBJ1-2, with D perhaps matching TRBD1 (6 bases). CDR3 size: 17 residues. Germline CDR1 is SEHNR and CDR2 is FQNEAQ (reference sequence). CDR3 in DNA: TGTGCCAGCAGTTTAGGGCTCCCGGGACAAGTCCACTATGGCTACACCTTC. Amino acid sequence: CASSLGLPGQVHYGYTF.

V and J are TRBV7-9 and TRBJ2-1; D is undetermined. Germline CDR1 SEHNR, CDR2 FQNEAQ (reference sequence). The CDR3 contains 15 residues. The ends were cut back, 2 bases at V and 0 bases at J, with 8 bases in the middle. In DNA, the CDR3 is TGTGCCAGCAGCTTACTTGATCCCTCCTACAATGAGCAGTTCTTC. It is translated as CASSLLDPSYNEQFF.

At least ten counts were recorded for this clonotype. The chain uses TRBV7-6 and TRBJ2-5; possibly TRBD1 for D (7 bases). V lost 2 bases and J 4 bases, leaving 11 bases between the germline ends. Germline values: CDR1 SGHVS, CDR2 FNYEAQ. The length of the CDR3 is 14 residues. CDR3 DNA: TGTGCCAGCAGCTTACCGCAGGGGGGAGAGACCCAGTACTTC. Amino acids: CASSLPQGGETQYF. Supplemented by reference TRBV7-6 and TRBJ2-5, the full variable domain reads GAGVSQSPRYKVTKRGQDVALRCDPISGHVSLYWYRQALGQGPEFLTYFNYEAQQDKSGLPNDRFSAERPEGSISTLTIQRTEQRDSAMYRCASSLPQGGETQYFGPGTRLLVL.

The V and J genes are TRBV6-2 or TRBV6-3 and TRBJ1-2; D not resolved. This CDR3 region has 11 residues. The V end lost 10 bases, the J end lost 4 bases, and 10 bases lay between the germline ends. CDR1 is MNHEY, CDR2 SVGEGT, per germline. The CDR3 is CATWASYGYTF. The CDR3 bases are TGTGCCACTTGGGCGTCCTATGGCTACACCTTC.

This chain joins TRBV7-9 and TRBJ1-1; the D gene is possibly TRBD1 (5 bases). Deletions cut 5 bases from V and 0 bases from J, with 19 bases between. Germline V gene data show CDR1 as SEHNR and CDR2 as FQNEAQ (reference sequence). The CDR3 is 17 residues long. The CDR3, as DNA: TGTGCCAGCAGCCAGGGTGTGTTTGGGCAGATGAACACTGAAGCTTTCTTT. Amino acids: CASSQGVFGQMNTEAFF.

The chain is built from TRBV7-3 and TRBJ2-5; D call uncertain. CDR3 length: 13 residues. Between the trimmed V and J ends, which lost 2 bases and 2 bases, there was a span of 6 bases. Germline CDR1 SGHTA, CDR2 FQGTGA. The DNA for the CDR3 is TGTGCCAGCAGCTTACAAAAACAAGAGACCCAGTACTTC. Protein product: CASSLQKQETQYF.

This clonotype was counted a single time. V and J are TRBV2 and TRBJ1-2; D not resolved. V lost 0 bases, J lost 4 bases, and 9 bases lay in between. This CDR3 has 14 residues. Germline loops: CDR1 SNHLY, CDR2 FYNNEI. The CDR3 sequence: CASSEAMGGYGYTF. CDR3 bases: TGTGCCAGCAGTGAAGCGATGGGAGGCTATGGCTACACCTTC.

Relative to its sample, this clonotype is medium-sized. The rearrangement joins TRBV15 to TRBJ2-5; D gene uncertain. This CDR3 has 15 residues. The germline V and J ends were trimmed by 6 bases and 5 bases, with 19 bases remaining between them. CDR1 is LNHNV, CDR2 YYDKDF, per germline (reference sequence). The CDR3 region is CATSARPTIAETQYF. CDR3 sequence (DNA): TGTGCCACCAGTGCGCGACCCACTATCGCGGAGACCCAGTACTTC.

This clonotype was detected ten times or more. The gene calls are TRBV7-2 and TRBJ2-7; 8 bases fit TRBD2. Per the germline V gene, CDR1 is SGHTA and CDR2 is FQGNSA. With V trimmed by 6 bases and J by 7 bases, 14 bases remained unmatched. This CDR3 spans 15 amino acids. The CDR3 loop reads CASRPEREPLWEQYF. The CDR3 DNA sequence: TGTGCCAGCAGACCCGAGCGGGAGCCCCTTTGGGAGCAGTACTTC.

Ten or more counts support this clonotype. The V call is TRBV10-3, the J call TRBJ2-7; weak D call: TRBD2 (6 bases). Germline lookup yields CDR1 ENHRY and CDR2 SYGVKD. This CDR3 has 14 residues. V shed 3 bases and J shed 0 bases, with 9 bases lying between them. The CDR3 DNA sequence: TGTGCCATCAGTGATGGGAGGAACTCCTACGAGCAGTACTTC. Translated, it gives CAISDGRNSYEQYF.

The chain links TRBV24-1 to TRBJ2-3; D might be TRBD2 (6 bases). The CDR3 has 16 residues. Germline values: CDR1 KGHDR, CDR2 SFDVKD. The ends were cut back, 0 bases at V and 0 bases at J, with 9 bases in the middle. CDR3 nucleotides: TGTGCCACCAGTGATTTGAGGACTACTAGCACAGATACGCAGTATTTT. Translation: CATSDLRTTSTDTQYF.

This sequence joins TRBV10-3 and TRBJ1-3, with unresolved D. Germline V CDR1 and CDR2: ENHRY, SYGVKD. V was shortened by 0 bases and J by 3 bases, with 12 bases between the two germline ends. The CDR3 contains 16 residues. The CDR3 DNA follows: TGTGCCATCAGTGAGTCGGGGAACGAGAGTGGAAACACCATATATTTT. This sequence encodes CAISESGNESGNTIYF.

The chain recombines TRBV20-1 with TRBJ1-6; D remains ambiguous. Germline V gene sequence: CDR1 DFQATT, CDR2 SNEGSKA (reference sequence). CDR3 length: 13 residues. Trimming took 0 bases from V and 7 from J, leaving 7 bases between them. Written as DNA, the CDR3 is TGCAGTGCTAGAGAAGGAGGGAATTCACCCCTCCACTTT. This sequence encodes CSAREGGNSPLHF.

At least ten counts were recorded for this clonotype. The chain uses TRBV29-1 and TRBJ1-2; D may be TRBD1 (5 bases). This CDR3 is built from 15 residues. V was cut by 4 bases and J by 2 bases, with 17 bases left in between. Germline V gene sequence: CDR1 SQVTM, CDR2 ANQGSEA. This CDR3 is CSVVGRGLGNYGYTF. In nucleotides, the CDR3 is TGCAGCGTTGTCGGTAGGGGACTAGGGAACTATGGCTACACCTTC.

The V and J genes are TRBV20-1 and TRBJ1-5, with TRBD1 matching over 9 bases. Germline CDR1 and CDR2: DFQATT and SNEGSKA (reference sequence). The ends lost 0 bases at V and 5 bases at J; junction bases unmatched: 5. This CDR3 is built from 15 residues. The CDR3, as DNA: TGCAGTGCTAGAGAGGGGGGGACAGGGCATCAGCCCCAGCATTTT. The encoded protein is CSAREGGTGHQPQHF.

The chain joins TRBV19 to TRBJ1-2; 8 bases match TRBD1. V lost 3 bases, J lost 3 bases, and 9 bases stayed unmatched. CDR1 LNHDA and CDR2 SQIVND come from the germline V gene (reference sequence). The CDR3 spans 16 residues. The CDR3 loop is CASSISLTGDHYGYTF. CDR3 DNA: TGTGCCAGTAGTATTTCCTTGACAGGGGATCACTATGGCTACACCTTC.

The chain uses TRBV10-3 and TRBJ2-7, with 8 bases identical to TRBD1. V shed 6 bases, J shed 4 bases, and the junction held 23 bases outside the gene matches. Germline V gene data show CDR1 as ENHRY and CDR2 as SYGVKD. This CDR3 spans 19 amino acids. CDR3 nucleotide sequence: TGTGCCATCAGAGCCCCCCCGAGACAGGGGCCCTACGATGGGTACGAGCAGTACTTC. Translation gives CAIRAPPRQGPYDGYEQYF.

The chain is built from TRBV29-1 and TRBJ2-7; D gene uncertain. V lost 8 bases and J 3 bases, leaving 11 bases between the germline ends. This CDR3 spans 11 amino acids. CDR1 is SQVTM and CDR2 is ANQGSEA in the germline V gene. The CDR3 sequence is CSQESGYEQYF. CDR3 nucleotide sequence: TGCAGCCAAGAATCCGGCTACGAGCAGTACTTC.

This clonotype has a count of ten or more. V usage is TRBV7-8 and J usage is TRBJ1-1; D unclear. CDR1 SGHVS and CDR2 FQNEAQ come from the germline V gene. The CDR3 contains 15 residues. V dropped 1 base and J dropped 4 bases, with 13 bases sitting between them. DNA for the CDR3: TGTGCCAGCAGCTTAGGGCGGACGCTAGTCACTGAAGCTTTCTTT. Protein sequence: CASSLGRTLVTEAFF.

This clonotype came up many times. The chain links TRBV2 to TRBJ2-2; the D gene could be TRBD1 or TRBD2 (5 bases each). The CDR3 is 14 amino acids. Trimming took off 10 bases at V and 7 bases at J, with 19 bases between the two ends. The V gene's germline CDR1 is SNHLY and CDR2 FYNNEI. CDR3 in DNA: TGTGCCACTAAGTTTGGGGGTAATAACGGGGAGCTGTTTTTT. Translated: CATKFGGNNGELFF.

This clonotype has ten or more counts. This chain joins TRBV10-2 and TRBJ1-1; 9 nucleotides align to TRBD1. Germline V gives CDR1 WSHSY, CDR2 SAAADI. V dropped 6 bases and J dropped 5; count of bases not matched to a gene: 16. The length of the CDR3 is 17 residues. CDR3 bases: TGCGCCAGCAGCCCGAGGGGGACAGGGTTGGTGGGGACTGAAGCTTTCTTT. This encodes CASSPRGTGLVGTEAFF.

This clonotype has only a few counts. The V and J genes are TRBV12-3 or TRBV12-4 and TRBJ1-5; the match to TRBD1 covers 8 bases. J lost 2 bases, V lost 6 bases, and 9 bases had no gene match. The CDR3 length is 16 residues. The CDR3 sequence: CASRFQGAQGNQPQHF. In DNA form, the CDR3 reads TGTGCCAGCAGATTTCAGGGGGCGCAGGGCAATCAGCCCCAGCATTTT.

The V and J genes are TRBV20-1 and TRBJ1-2; 7 bases line up with TRBD1. The V and J ends lost 0 bases and 7 bases, in that order; junction bases with no gene match: 14. From germline, CDR1 is DFQATT and CDR2 SNEGSKA (reference sequence). CDR3 length equals 16 residues. CDR3 protein: CSARDGGEGASGGYTF. The CDR3 bases are TGCAGTGCTAGAGATGGGGGAGAGGGGGCAAGTGGTGGCTACACCTTC.

A remark on this clonotype: One end of the junction is discordant with germline, which a read error may explain. The gene calls are TRBV25-1 and TRBJ1-2, with unresolved D. From germline, CDR1 is MGHDK and CDR2 SYGVNS. This CDR3 spans 13 amino acids. CDR3 loop: CACSGPSNYGYTF. The CDR3, as DNA: TGTGCCTGCAGTGGACCGAGTAACTATGGCTACACCTTC.

With regard to this clonotype: This may come from a read error, since a much larger clone is one base off. This chain uses TRBV6-5 with TRBJ2-2; D gene unclear. CDR1 and CDR2 from the germline V gene are MNHEY and SVGAGI. This CDR3 is built from 12 residues. The CDR3 is CAGRTDTGELFF. The CDR3 nucleotides are TGTGCCGGCAGGACGGACACCGGGGAGCTGTTTTTT.